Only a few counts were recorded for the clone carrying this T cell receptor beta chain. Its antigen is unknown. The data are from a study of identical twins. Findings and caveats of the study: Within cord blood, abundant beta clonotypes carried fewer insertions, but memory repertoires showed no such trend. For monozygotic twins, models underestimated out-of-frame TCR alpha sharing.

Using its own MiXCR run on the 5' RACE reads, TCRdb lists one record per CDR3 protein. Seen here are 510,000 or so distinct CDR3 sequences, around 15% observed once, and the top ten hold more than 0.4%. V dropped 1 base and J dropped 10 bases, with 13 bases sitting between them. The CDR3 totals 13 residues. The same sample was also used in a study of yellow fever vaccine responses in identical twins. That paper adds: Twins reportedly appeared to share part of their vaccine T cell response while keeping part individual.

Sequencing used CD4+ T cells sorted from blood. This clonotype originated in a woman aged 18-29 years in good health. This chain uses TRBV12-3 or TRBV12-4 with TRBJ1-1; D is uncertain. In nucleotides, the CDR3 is TGTGCCAGCAGTTTAGGACAAACGTCTACAGCTTTCTTT. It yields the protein CASSLGQTSTAFF.